The present TCR beta chain was sequenced within a study of T cell responses to AZD1222 COVID-19 vaccine. Across the whole study: Investigators merged groups given second doses at roughly 4 or roughly 12 weeks. Study-level findings and limits: Females made up more of the donors, who were largely white British, and clonal diversity may have come out too low. Across the whole spike, CD4 TCRs peaked at regions 160-218 and 743-854. Baseline testing showed seropositivity in only a handful of AZD1222 recipients.

In regard to this clone: Its matching antigen is unknown.

Method: immunoSEQ multiplex PCR; TCRdb's copy keeps in-frame clones and lacks some. The table has more than 150,000 clones, 92% seen once; the top ten hold around 9.3%. The TCR was taken from an adult in good health. The sample was peripheral blood, taken on day 0 of AZD1222 vaccination.

CDR3 coding DNA: TGTGCCAGCAGTTTTGGGTCAGACATTGAAGCTTTCTTT. Translation gives CASSFGSDIEAFF. The chain links TRBV27 to TRBJ1-1; D ambiguous. The CDR3 consists of 13 residues. Germline-derived CDR1 and CDR2 are MNHEY and SMNVEV (reference sequence). V lost 3 bases to trimming and J lost 7 bases, with 12 bases between them.